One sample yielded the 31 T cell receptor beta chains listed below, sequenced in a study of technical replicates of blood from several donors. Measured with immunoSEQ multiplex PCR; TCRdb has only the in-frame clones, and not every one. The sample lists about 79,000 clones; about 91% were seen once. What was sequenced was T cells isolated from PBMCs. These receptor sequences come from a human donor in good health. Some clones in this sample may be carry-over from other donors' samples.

CDR3 sequence (DNA): TGTGCCTGGATGTCTGGGAATGTAGAGGGTGAAAAACTGTTTTTT. It yields the protein CAWMSGNVEGEKLFF. The chain combines TRBV30 with TRBJ1-4, with D hard to call. Germline assignment: CDR1 GTSNPN and CDR2 SVGIG (reference sequence). CDR3 size: 15 residues. V was cut by 4 bases and J by 7 bases, with 19 bases left in between.

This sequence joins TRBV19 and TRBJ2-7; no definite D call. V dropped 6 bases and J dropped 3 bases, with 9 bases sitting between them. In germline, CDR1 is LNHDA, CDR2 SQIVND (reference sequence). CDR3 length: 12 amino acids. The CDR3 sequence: CASSRNSYEQYF. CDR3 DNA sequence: TGTGCCAGTAGCAGAAACAGCTACGAGCAGTACTTC.

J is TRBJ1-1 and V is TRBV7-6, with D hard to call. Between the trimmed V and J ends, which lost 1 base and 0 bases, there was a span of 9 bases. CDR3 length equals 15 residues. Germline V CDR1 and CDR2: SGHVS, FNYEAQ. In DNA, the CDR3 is TGTGCCAGCAGCTTAGGGCCGGACTTGAACACTGAAGCTTTCTTT. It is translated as CASSLGPDLNTEAFF.

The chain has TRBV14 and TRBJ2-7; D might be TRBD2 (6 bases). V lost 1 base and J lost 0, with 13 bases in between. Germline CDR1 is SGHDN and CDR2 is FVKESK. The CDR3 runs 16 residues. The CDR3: CASSQVWVAVSYEQYF. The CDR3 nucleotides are TGTGCCAGCAGCCAAGTCTGGGTAGCGGTCTCCTACGAGCAGTACTTC. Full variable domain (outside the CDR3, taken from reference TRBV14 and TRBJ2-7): EAGVTQFPSHSVIEKGQTVTLRCDPISGHDNLYWYRRVMGKEIKFLLHFVKESKQDESGMPNNRFLAERTGGTYSTLKVQPAELEDSGVYFCASSQVWVAVSYEQYFGPGTRLTVT.

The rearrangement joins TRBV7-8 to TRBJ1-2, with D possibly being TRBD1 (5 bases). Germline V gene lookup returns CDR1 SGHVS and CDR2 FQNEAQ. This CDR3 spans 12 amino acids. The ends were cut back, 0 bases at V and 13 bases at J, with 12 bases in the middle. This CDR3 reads CASSLAGGRGTF. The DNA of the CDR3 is TGTGCCAGCAGCTTAGCGGGGGGAAGGGGCACCTTC.

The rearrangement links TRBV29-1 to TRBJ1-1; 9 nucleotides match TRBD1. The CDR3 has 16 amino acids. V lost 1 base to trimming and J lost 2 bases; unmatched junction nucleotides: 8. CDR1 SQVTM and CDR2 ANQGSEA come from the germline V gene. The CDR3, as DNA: TGCAGCGTTGAAGGCCGGACAGGGGCTATAAACACTGAAGCTTTCTTT. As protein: CSVEGRTGAINTEAFF. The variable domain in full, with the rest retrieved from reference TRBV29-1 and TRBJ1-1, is SAVISQKPSRDICQRGTSLTIQCQVDSQVTMMFWYRQQPGQSLTLIATANQGSEATYESGFVIDKFPISRPNLTFSTLTVSNMSPEDSSIYLCSVEGRTGAINTEAFFGQGTRLTVV.

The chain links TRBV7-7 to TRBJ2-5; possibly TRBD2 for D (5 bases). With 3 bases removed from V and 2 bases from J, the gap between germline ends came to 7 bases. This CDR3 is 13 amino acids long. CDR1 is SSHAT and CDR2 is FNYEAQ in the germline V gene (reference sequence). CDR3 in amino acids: CASSFGGQETQYF. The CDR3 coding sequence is TGTGCCAGCAGCTTCGGCGGGCAAGAGACCCAGTACTTC.

CDR3 region: CASSIVGLTLLPSTDTQYF. The CDR3 nucleotides are TGCGCCAGCAGCATCGTGGGGCTAACATTACTCCCTAGCACAGATACGCAGTATTTT. The rearrangement joins TRBV5-1 to TRBJ2-3, with a tentative D call TRBD1 (5 bases). The CDR3 has 19 residues. The germline gives CDR1 SGHRS, CDR2 YFSETQ. The V end was cut by 4 bases, the J end by 0 bases, with 24 bases between.

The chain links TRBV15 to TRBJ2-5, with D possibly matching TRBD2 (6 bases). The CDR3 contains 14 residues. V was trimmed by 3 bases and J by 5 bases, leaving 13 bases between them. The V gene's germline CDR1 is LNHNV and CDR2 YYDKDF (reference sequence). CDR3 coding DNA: TGTGCCACCAGCAGTGGAGGGCCTAGGGAGACCCAGTACTTC. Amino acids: CATSSGGPRETQYF. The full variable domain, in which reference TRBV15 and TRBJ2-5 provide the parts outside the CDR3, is DAMVIQNPRYQVTQFGKPVTLSCSQTLNHNVMYWYQQKSSQAPKLLFHYYDKDFNNEADTPDNFQSRRPNTSFCFLDIRSPGLGDTAMYLCATSSGGPRETQYFGPGTRLLVL.

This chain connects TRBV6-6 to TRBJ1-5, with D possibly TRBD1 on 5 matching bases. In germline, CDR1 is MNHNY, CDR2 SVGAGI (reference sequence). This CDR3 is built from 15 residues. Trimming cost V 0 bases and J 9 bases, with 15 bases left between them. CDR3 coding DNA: TGTGCCAGCAGTTACTCAGGGACTGGGGAAAGGCCCCAGCATTTT. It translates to CASSYSGTGERPQHF.

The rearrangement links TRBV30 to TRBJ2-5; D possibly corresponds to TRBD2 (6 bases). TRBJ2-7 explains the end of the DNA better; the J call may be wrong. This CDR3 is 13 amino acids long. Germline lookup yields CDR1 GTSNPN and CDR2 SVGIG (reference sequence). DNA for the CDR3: TGTGCCTGGAGGCGGGGTTCCTCCTACGAGCAGTACTTC. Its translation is CAWRRGSSYEQYF.

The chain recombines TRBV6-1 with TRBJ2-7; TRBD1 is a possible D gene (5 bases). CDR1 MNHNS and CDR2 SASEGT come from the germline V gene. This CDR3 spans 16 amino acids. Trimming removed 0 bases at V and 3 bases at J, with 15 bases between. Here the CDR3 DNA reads TGTGCCAGCAGTGAAGCTCCAGGGTCGTCTATCTACGAGCAGTACTTC. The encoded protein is CASSEAPGSSIYEQYF.

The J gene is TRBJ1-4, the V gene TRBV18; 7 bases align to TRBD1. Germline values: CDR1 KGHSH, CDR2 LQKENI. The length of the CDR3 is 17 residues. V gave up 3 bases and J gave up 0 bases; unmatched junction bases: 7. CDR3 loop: CASSPRTGAATNEKLFF. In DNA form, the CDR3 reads TGTGCCAGCTCACCGAGGACAGGAGCCGCAACTAATGAAAAACTGTTTTTT.

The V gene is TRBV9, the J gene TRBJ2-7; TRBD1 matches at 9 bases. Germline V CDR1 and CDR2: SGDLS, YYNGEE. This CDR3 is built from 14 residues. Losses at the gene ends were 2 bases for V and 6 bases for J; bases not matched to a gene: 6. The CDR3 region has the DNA TGTGCCAGCAGCGTGGGGACAGGGTCGGGCGAGCAGTACTTC. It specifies CASSVGTGSGEQYF.

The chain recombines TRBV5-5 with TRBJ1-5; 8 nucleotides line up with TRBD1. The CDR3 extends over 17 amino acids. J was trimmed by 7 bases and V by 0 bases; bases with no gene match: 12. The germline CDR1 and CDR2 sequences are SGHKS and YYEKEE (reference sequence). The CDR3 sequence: CASSLAGSQGARQPQHF. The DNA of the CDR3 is TGTGCCAGCAGCTTGGCCGGGTCCCAGGGGGCGCGACAGCCCCAGCATTTT.

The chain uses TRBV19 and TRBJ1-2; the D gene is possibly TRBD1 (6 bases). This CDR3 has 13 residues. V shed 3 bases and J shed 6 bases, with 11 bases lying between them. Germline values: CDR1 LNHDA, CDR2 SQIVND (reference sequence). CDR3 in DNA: TGTGCCAGTAGTATCAGAACAGGGAATGGCTACACCTTC. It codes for CASSIRTGNGYTF.

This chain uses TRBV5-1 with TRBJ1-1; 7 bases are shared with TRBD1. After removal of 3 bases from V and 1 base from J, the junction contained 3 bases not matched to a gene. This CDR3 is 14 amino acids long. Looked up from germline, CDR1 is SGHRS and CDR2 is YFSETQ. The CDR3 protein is CASSSGQTNTEAFF. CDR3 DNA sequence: TGCGCCAGCAGCTCGGGACAGACGAACACTGAAGCTTTCTTT.

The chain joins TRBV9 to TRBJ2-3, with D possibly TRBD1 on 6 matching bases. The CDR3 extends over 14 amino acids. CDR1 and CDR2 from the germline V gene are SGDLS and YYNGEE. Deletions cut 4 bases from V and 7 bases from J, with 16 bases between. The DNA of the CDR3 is TGTGCCAGCAGCCGCCCCGACAGGCCCTATACGCAGTATTTT. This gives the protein CASSRPDRPYTQYF.

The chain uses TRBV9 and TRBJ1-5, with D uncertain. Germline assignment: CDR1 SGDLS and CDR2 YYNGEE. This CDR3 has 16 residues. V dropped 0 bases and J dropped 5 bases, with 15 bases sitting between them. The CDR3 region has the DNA TGTGCCAGCAGCGTAGGTGTGGGGAAGGGAGATCAGCCCCAGCATTTT. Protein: CASSVGVGKGDQPQHF.

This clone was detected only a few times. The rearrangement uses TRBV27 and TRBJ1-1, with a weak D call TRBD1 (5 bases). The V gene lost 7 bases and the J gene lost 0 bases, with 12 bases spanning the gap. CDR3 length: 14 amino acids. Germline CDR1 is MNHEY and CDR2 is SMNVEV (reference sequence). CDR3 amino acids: CASNVQDMNTEAFF. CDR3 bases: TGTGCCAGCAATGTACAGGATATGAACACTGAAGCTTTCTTT.

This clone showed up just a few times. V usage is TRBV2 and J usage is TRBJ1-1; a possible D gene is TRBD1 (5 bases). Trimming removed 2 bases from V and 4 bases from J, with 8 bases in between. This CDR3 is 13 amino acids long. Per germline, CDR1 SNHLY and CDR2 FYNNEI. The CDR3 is CASSEPRATEAFF. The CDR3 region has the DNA TGTGCCAGCAGTGAACCCAGGGCCACTGAAGCTTTCTTT.

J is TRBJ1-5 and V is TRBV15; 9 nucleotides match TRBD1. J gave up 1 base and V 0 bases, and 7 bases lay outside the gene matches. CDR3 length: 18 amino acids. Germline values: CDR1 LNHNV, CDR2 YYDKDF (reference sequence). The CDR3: CATSRDHGQGFSNQPQHF. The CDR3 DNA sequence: TGTGCCACCAGCAGAGATCACGGACAGGGGTTCAGCAATCAGCCCCAGCATTTT.

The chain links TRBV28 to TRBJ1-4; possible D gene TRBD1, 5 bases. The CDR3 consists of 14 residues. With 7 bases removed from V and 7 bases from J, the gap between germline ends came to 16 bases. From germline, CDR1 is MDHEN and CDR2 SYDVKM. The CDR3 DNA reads TGTGCCAGCACCCAGGCCCAGGGCTTTGAAAAACTGTTTTTT. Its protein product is CASTQAQGFEKLFF.

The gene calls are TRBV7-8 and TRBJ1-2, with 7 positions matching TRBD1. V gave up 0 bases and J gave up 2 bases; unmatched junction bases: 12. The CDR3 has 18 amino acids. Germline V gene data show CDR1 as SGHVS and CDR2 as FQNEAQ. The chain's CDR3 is CASSLAEGGKPINYGYTF. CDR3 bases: TGTGCCAGCAGCTTAGCGGAAGGGGGCAAACCTATAAACTATGGCTACACCTTC.

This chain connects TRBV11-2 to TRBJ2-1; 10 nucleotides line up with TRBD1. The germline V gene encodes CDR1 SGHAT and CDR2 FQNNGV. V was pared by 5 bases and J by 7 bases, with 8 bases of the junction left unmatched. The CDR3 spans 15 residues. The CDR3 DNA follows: TGTGCCAGCAGCAAGGGACAGGGGCCTAGAAATGAGCAGTTCTTC. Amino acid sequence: CASSKGQGPRNEQFF.

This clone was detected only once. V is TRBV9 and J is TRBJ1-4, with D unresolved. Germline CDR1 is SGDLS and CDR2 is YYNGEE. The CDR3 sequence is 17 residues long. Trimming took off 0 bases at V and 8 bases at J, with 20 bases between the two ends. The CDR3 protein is CASSVGGSLASGEKLFF. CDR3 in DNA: TGTGCCAGCAGCGTAGGTGGATCCCTGGCGAGCGGAGAAAAACTGTTTTTT.

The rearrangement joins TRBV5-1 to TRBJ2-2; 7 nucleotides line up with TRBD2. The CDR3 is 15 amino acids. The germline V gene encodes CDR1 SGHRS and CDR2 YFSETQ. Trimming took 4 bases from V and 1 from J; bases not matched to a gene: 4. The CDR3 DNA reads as TGCGCCAGCAGCACACTAGCGCAGAACACCGGGGAGCTGTTTTTT. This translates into CASSTLAQNTGELFF.

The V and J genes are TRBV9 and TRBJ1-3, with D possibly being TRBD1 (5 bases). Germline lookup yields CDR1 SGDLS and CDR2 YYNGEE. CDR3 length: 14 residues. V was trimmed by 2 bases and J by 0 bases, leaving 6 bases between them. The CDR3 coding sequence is TGTGCCAGCAGCGTGACAGTCTCTGGAAACACCATATATTTT. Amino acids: CASSVTVSGNTIYF.

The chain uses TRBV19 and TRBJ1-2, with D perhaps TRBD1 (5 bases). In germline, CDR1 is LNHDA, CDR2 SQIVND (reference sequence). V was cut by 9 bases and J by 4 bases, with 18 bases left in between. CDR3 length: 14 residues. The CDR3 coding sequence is TGTGCCAGCCGTACAGGAGCAACAGTCTATGGCTACACCTTC. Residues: CASRTGATVYGYTF.

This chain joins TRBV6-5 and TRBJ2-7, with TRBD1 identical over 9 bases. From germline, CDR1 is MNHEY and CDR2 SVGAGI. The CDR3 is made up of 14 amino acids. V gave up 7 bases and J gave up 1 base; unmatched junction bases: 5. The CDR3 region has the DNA TGTGCCAGCAATCCACAGGGGGCATCCTACGAGCAGTACTTC. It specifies CASNPQGASYEQYF.

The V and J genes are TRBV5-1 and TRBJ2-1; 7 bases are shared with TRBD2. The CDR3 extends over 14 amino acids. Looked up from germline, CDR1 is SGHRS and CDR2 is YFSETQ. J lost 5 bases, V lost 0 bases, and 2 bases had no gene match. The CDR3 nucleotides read TGCGCCAGCAGCTTGGGGGGACTAAACAATGAGCAGTTCTTC. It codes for CASSLGGLNNEQFF.